This T cell receptor (beta chain) emerged from a study of blood T cell repertoires in COVID-19. Study as a whole: Material from acute and convalescent COVID-19 was sourced from the United States, Italy and Spain. The analysed material was cDNA or gDNA that came from T cells, B-cell-depleted T cells, or PBMCs.

In Seattle, patients joined the study during active infection and were tracked longitudinally. Germline V gene data show CDR1 as MNHEY and CDR2 as SVGAGI. V lost 5 bases and J 8 bases, leaving 18 bases between the germline ends. This CDR3 region has 15 residues. Original data processing: Estimates of nucleated cell counts were drawn from the amplification of reference gene primers. Profiled with immunoSEQ multiplex PCR; TCRdb holds only in-frame clones, not every one. From that table come the V and J calls and clone size; the DNA was used to work out D and trimming. The profile covers a few hundred thousand clones, with 86% appearing a single time and roughly 7.1% taken by the ten largest.

Input material: peripheral blood. The clonotype originates from a woman between 55 and 75 years old with COVID-19, enrolled during active disease. The chain is built from TRBV6-5 and TRBJ1-4; tentatively, D is TRBD1 (6 bases). This CDR3 reads CASSPGGAGVEKLFF. The DNA for the CDR3 is TGTGCCAGCAGTCCAGGCGGTGCAGGGGTGGAAAAACTGTTTTTT.